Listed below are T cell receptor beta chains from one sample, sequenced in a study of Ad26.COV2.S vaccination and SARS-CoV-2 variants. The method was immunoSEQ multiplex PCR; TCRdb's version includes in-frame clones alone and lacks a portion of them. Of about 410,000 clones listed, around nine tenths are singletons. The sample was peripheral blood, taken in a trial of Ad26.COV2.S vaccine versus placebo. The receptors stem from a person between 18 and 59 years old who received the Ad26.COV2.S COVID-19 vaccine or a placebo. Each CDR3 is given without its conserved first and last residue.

CDR3aa: ASSLGLAGSYEQY
len: 13
v_gene: TRBV4-3
j_gene: TRBJ2-7

CDR3aa: ASSQDRISYQETQY
len: 14
v_gene: TRBV14
j_gene: TRBJ2-5

CDR3aa: ASSPDPPLLGTDTQY
len: 15
v_gene: TRBV5-6
j_gene: TRBJ2-3

CDR3aa: ASTERGGRGTEAF
len: 13
v_gene: TRBV6-5
j_gene: TRBJ1-1

CDR3aa: ASKGGGLDTEAF
len: 12
v_gene: TRBV2
j_gene: TRBJ1-1

CDR3aa: ASSARTVTDTQY
len: 12
v_gene: TRBV9
j_gene: TRBJ2-3

CDR3aa: ASSQDNAGTDTQY
len: 13
v_gene: TRBV3-1/TRBV3-2
j_gene: TRBJ2-3

CDR3aa: ASSLEVNTEAF
len: 11
v_gene: TRBV7-2
j_gene: TRBJ1-1

CDR3aa: ASSLEDVAYEQY
len: 12
v_gene: TRBV11-2
j_gene: TRBJ2-7

CDR3aa: ASSLAPIRYNSPLH
len: 14
v_gene: TRBV4-1
j_gene: TRBJ1-6

CDR3aa: ASSIQRNQPQH
len: 11
v_gene: TRBV19
j_gene: TRBJ1-5

CDR3aa: ASSFIRGGNQPQH
len: 13
v_gene: TRBV7-2
j_gene: TRBJ1-5

CDR3aa: ASSRGDPQETQY
len: 12
v_gene: TRBV5-1
j_gene: TRBJ2-5

CDR3aa: ASTLPTDREADGYT
len: 14
v_gene: TRBV5-5
j_gene: TRBJ1-2

CDR3aa: ASSLAQGNTEAF
len: 12
v_gene: TRBV7-9
j_gene: TRBJ1-1

CDR3aa: ASSLEGLAGEQY
len: 12
v_gene: TRBV5-1
j_gene: TRBJ2-7

CDR3aa: ASSSQGMGYT
len: 10
v_gene: TRBV11-2
j_gene: TRBJ1-2

CDR3aa: ASRLTGQEAYGYT
len: 13
v_gene: TRBV2
j_gene: TRBJ1-2

CDR3aa: ASSLGFSNQPQH
len: 12
v_gene: TRBV27
j_gene: TRBJ1-5

CDR3aa: ASSPGTGGEQY
len: 11
v_gene: TRBV12-3/TRBV12-4
j_gene: TRBJ2-7

CDR3aa: ASSFGFGYT
len: 9
v_gene: TRBV12-3/TRBV12-4
j_gene: TRBJ1-2

CDR3aa: ASSPTDETQY
len: 10
v_gene: TRBV12-3/TRBV12-4
j_gene: TRBJ2-5

CDR3aa: AWSRSYEQY
len: 9
v_gene: TRBV30
j_gene: TRBJ2-7

CDR3aa: ASSKRTSGSSTDTQY
len: 15
v_gene: TRBV19
j_gene: TRBJ2-3

CDR3aa: ASSEGLAGDTQY
len: 12
v_gene: TRBV2
j_gene: TRBJ2-3

CDR3aa: ASRGDLNWDQPQH
len: 13
v_gene: TRBV6-5
j_gene: TRBJ1-5

CDR3aa: ASSQDNGRVRAGELF
len: 15
v_gene: TRBV4-2
j_gene: TRBJ2-2

CDR3aa: ASSLGAGDTYEQY
len: 13
v_gene: TRBV7-2
j_gene: TRBJ2-7

CDR3aa: ASRPGQGVSSFNYGYT
len: 16
v_gene: TRBV5-1
j_gene: TRBJ1-2

CDR3aa: ASSEFRFVTGQETQY
len: 15
v_gene: TRBV25-1
j_gene: TRBJ2-5

CDR3aa: ASSGDPFEDSPLH
len: 13
v_gene: TRBV27
j_gene: TRBJ1-6

CDR3aa: ATDRDDSNQPQH
len: 12
v_gene: TRBV19
j_gene: TRBJ1-5

CDR3aa: ASTPRGGITNEKLF
len: 14
v_gene: TRBV3-1/TRBV3-2
j_gene: TRBJ1-4

CDR3aa: ASSYSGGGAYNEQF
len: 14
v_gene: TRBV6-5
j_gene: TRBJ2-1

CDR3aa: ASSDLGTEAF
len: 10
v_gene: TRBV6-2/TRBV6-3
j_gene: TRBJ1-1

CDR3aa: ASSESGGRIYEQY
len: 13
v_gene: TRBV25-1
j_gene: TRBJ2-7